The 11 T cell receptor beta chains listed next were all sequenced from one sample in a study of blood T cells in healthy people across ages. A second PCR of 7 to 11 cycles used a sample-barcoded 5' primer and a J-beta primer mix. Each CDR3 protein gets one entry after TCRdb re-called the 5' RACE reads with MiXCR. The sample lists about 1.5 million distinct CDR3 sequences; approximately 42% were seen once. The sequenced sample consisted of blood. These receptor sequences come from a woman aged 18-30 years in good health.

This clonotype showed up just a few times. The J gene is TRBJ2-3, the V gene TRBV20-1; 13 bases align to TRBD2. Germline V lookup: CDR1 DFQATT, CDR2 SNEGSKA (reference sequence). Losses at the gene ends were 1 base for V and 6 bases for J; bases not matched to a gene: 7. This CDR3 spans 16 amino acids. CDR3 sequence (DNA): TGCAGTGCTAGAGGACTAGCGGGGGGTGAGAGGGATACGCAGTATTTT. It specifies CSARGLAGGERDTQYF.

The chain recombines TRBV29-1 with TRBJ2-7; 8 nucleotides agree with TRBD1. The length of the CDR3 is 14 residues. Germline V gives CDR1 SQVTM, CDR2 ANQGSEA. The V and J ends lost 6 bases and 4 bases, in that order; junction bases with no gene match: 11. CDR3 residues: CSVGRQGSSYEQYF. In DNA form, the CDR3 reads TGCAGCGTCGGACGACAGGGGTCAAGTTACGAGCAGTACTTC.

The CDR3 coding sequence is TGCGCCAGCAGCTGGTTGAAAGGGACGAACACTGAAGCTTTCTTT. This codes for CASSWLKGTNTEAFF. The rearrangement joins TRBV5-1 to TRBJ1-1; D perhaps matches TRBD1 (5 bases). V lost 3 bases to trimming and J lost 1 base, with 13 bases between them. This CDR3 comprises 15 residues. The germline V gene has CDR1 SGHRS and CDR2 YFSETQ.

The sample holds a few counts of this clonotype. The chain carries TRBV21-1 and TRBJ1-2. TRBV21-1 constitutes a pseudogene. This CDR3 has 13 residues. The CDR3 DNA sequence: TGTGCCAGCAGCAAACCTGGAGAATATGGCTACACCTTC. Amino acid sequence: CASSKPGEYGYTF.

The rearrangement uses TRBV18 and TRBJ2-7, with 7 bases matching TRBD1. J gave up 3 bases and V 4 bases, and 9 bases lay outside the gene matches. The CDR3 sequence is 15 residues long. CDR1 and CDR2 from the germline V gene are KGHSH and LQKENI. This chain's CDR3 is CASSQTPGQNYEQYF. The CDR3 DNA follows: TGTGCCAGCTCACAGACACCGGGACAGAACTACGAGCAGTACTTC.

The rearrangement joins TRBV3-1 to TRBJ2-1, with D unresolved. The CDR3 loop spans 12 amino acids. Germline CDR1 LGHDT, CDR2 YNNKEL (reference sequence). Trimming shortened V by 2 bases and J by 6 bases, and 5 bases separated the two germline ends. The CDR3 reads CASSQITNEQFF. CDR3 sequence (DNA): TGTGCCAGCAGCCAAATAACCAATGAGCAGTTCTTC.

The chain combines TRBV6-2 or TRBV6-3 with TRBJ2-5, with 9 positions matching TRBD2. The V and J ends lost 5 bases and 11 bases, in that order; junction bases with no gene match: 12. The CDR3 runs to 14 residues. CDR1 MNHEY and CDR2 SVGEGT come from the germline V gene. This CDR3 is CASSDGLALNEQYF. CDR3 coding DNA: TGTGCCAGCAGTGACGGACTAGCGCTCAATGAGCAGTACTTC.

This clonotype has more than one count but fewer than ten. The V and J genes are TRBV20-1 and TRBJ2-1, with TRBD2 identical over 14 bases. Germline V gives CDR1 DFQATT, CDR2 SNEGSKA (reference sequence). V trimming: 3 bases; J trimming: 6 bases; junction bases outside the gene matches: 10. The CDR3 runs to 17 residues. The CDR3 sequence: CSARPSGLAGAFNEQFF. The CDR3 DNA reads TGCAGTGCTAGGCCCTCGGGACTAGCGGGAGCGTTCAATGAGCAGTTCTTC.

The V gene is TRBV28, the J gene TRBJ1-1, with 10 bases matching TRBD1. This CDR3 contains 14 residues. Losses at the gene ends were 6 bases for V and 6 bases for J; bases not matched to a gene: 7. Per the germline V gene, CDR1 is MDHEN and CDR2 is SYDVKM. The CDR3 here is CASSWTGGRSEAFF. CDR3 nucleotide sequence: TGTGCCAGCAGCTGGACAGGGGGGAGATCTGAAGCTTTCTTT.

The table lists this clonotype with a few counts. This chain joins TRBV5-6 and TRBJ2-7; D uncertain. V lost 1 base and J lost 0, with 8 bases in between. Germline V gives CDR1 SGHDT, CDR2 YYEEEE. The CDR3 contains 14 residues. The CDR3 reads CASSLKSVSYEQYF. The CDR3 DNA reads as TGTGCCAGCAGCTTGAAAAGCGTCTCCTACGAGCAGTACTTC.

There are a few counts of this clonotype. The J gene is TRBJ2-3, the V gene TRBV3-1; tentatively, D is TRBD1 (6 bases). Trimming left V 4 bases short and J 2 bases short, with 10 bases between. This CDR3 has 14 residues. Per germline, CDR1 LGHDT and CDR2 YNNKEL (reference sequence). The CDR3 is CASSPTGVTDTQYF. Written as DNA, the CDR3 is TGTGCCAGCAGCCCGACAGGTGTCACAGATACGCAGTATTTT.